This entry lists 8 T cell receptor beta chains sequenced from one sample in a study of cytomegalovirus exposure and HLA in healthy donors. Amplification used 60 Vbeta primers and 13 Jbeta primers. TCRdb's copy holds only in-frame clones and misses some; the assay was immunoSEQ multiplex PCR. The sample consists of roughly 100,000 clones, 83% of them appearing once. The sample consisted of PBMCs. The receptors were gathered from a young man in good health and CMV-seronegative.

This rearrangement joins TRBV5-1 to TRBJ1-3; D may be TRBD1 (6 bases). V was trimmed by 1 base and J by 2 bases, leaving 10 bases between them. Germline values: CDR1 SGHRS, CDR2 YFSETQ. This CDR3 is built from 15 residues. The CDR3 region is CASSLQGQAGNTIYF. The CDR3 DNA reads TGCGCCAGCAGCTTGCAGGGACAAGCTGGAAACACCATATATTTT.

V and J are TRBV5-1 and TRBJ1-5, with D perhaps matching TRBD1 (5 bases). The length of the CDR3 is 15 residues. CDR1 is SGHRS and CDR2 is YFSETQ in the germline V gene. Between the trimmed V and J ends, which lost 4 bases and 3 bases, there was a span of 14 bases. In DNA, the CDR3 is TGCGCCAGCAGCCCCGAAGGAGGGGTCAATCAGCCCCAGCATTTT. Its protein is CASSPEGGVNQPQHF.

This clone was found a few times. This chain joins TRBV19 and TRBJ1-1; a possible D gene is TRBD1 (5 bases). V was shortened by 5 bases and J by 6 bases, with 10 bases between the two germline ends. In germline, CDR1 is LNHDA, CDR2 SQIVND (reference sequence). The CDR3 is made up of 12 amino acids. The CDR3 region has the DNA TGTGCCAGTAGTTGGGGCAGCCCTGAAGCTTTCTTT. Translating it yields CASSWGSPEAFF.

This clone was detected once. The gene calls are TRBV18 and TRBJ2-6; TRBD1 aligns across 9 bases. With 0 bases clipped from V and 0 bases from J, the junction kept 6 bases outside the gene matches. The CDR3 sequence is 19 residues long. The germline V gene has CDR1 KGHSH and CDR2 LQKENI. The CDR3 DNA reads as TGTGCCAGCTCACCACCTTGGACAGGGGTTTACTCTGGGGCCAACGTCCTGACTTTC. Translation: CASSPPWTGVYSGANVLTF.

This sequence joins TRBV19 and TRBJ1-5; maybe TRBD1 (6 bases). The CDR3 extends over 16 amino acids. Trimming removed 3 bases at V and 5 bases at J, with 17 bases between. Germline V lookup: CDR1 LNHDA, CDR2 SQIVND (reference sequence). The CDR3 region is CASSIQQGVGDQPQHF. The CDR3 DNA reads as TGTGCCAGTAGTATCCAACAGGGTGTTGGAGATCAGCCCCAGCATTTT.

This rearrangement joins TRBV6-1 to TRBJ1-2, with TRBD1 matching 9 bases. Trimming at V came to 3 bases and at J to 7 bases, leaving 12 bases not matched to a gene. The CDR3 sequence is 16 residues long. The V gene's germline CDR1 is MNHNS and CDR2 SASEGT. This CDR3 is CASSEPGTGLDGGYTF. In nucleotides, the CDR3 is TGTGCCAGCAGTGAGCCTGGGACAGGGCTCGACGGTGGCTACACCTTC.

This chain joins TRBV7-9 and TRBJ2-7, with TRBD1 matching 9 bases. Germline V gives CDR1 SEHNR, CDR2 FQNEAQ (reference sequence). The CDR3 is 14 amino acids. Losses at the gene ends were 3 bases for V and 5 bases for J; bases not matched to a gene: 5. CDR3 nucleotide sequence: TGTGCCAGCAGCTTGGGGACAGGGATTCACGAGCAGTACTTC. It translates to CASSLGTGIHEQYF.

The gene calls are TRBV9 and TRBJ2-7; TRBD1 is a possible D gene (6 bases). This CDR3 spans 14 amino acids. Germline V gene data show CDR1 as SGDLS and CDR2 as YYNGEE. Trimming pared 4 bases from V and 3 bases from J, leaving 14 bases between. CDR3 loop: CASSPRQALYEQYF. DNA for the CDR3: TGTGCCAGCAGCCCGCGACAGGCCCTCTACGAGCAGTACTTC.